Below are 25 T cell receptor beta chains sequenced from a single sample in a study of neurological immune-mediated disorders. TCRdb called the 5' RACE reads again in MiXCR, with one record for every CDR3 protein. The data show fewer than 60,000 distinct CDR3 sequences, approximately 14% seen once. Stated time point: longitudinal time-point 2. Sequenced sample: PBMCs. Every receptor here comes from a male donor with HTLV-1-associated myelopathy (HAM/TSP).

The sample holds many counts of this clonotype. The V call is TRBV10-3, the J call TRBJ2-3, with D perhaps matching TRBD2 (6 bases). This CDR3 spans 13 amino acids. Trimming took off 8 bases at V and 2 bases at J, with 11 bases between the two ends. From germline, CDR1 is ENHRY and CDR2 SYGVKD. The CDR3 nucleotides read TGTGCCATCCGCGGGGTAGTCACAGATACGCAGTATTTT. Amino acid sequence: CAIRGVVTDTQYF.

This clonotype was recorded at least ten times. The V call is TRBV20-1, the J call TRBJ1-3; D not resolved. The CDR3 extends over 15 amino acids. V gave up 4 bases and J gave up 1 base, with 14 bases separating them. The V gene's germline CDR1 is DFQATT and CDR2 SNEGSKA (reference sequence). This CDR3 reads CSATPLTASGNTIYF. CDR3 bases: TGCAGTGCTACCCCGCTAACGGCTTCTGGAAACACCATATATTTT.

This clonotype was seen many times. V is TRBV3-1 and J is TRBJ1-1, with D uncertain. The CDR3 sequence is 13 residues long. The germline V gene has CDR1 LGHDT and CDR2 YNNKEL (reference sequence). Trimming pared 1 base from V and 10 bases from J, leaving 13 bases between. The CDR3 nucleotides are TGTGCCAGCAGCCAAGGTAACGGGCGGTCAGCTTTCTTT. Its protein is CASSQGNGRSAFF.

This chain joins TRBV6-6 and TRBJ1-1; unclear D gene. Germline V gene lookup returns CDR1 MNHNY and CDR2 SVGAGI (reference sequence). This CDR3 is built from 14 residues. V shed 7 bases and J shed 1 base, with 13 bases lying between them. CDR3 DNA sequence: TGTGCCAGCAACTCAGTCACGGGGAACACTGAAGCTTTCTTT. This translates into CASNSVTGNTEAFF.

Many counts were recorded for this clonotype. This chain links TRBV6-2 or TRBV6-3 with TRBJ1-1, with D unresolved. The CDR3 covers 11 residues. Germline V gives CDR1 MNHEY, CDR2 SVGEGT. V was pared by 4 bases and J by 6 bases, with 6 bases between. The CDR3 DNA follows: TGTGCCAGCAGTTCTAGGCCTGAAGCTTTCTTT. It yields the protein CASSSRPEAFF.

The chain has TRBV5-6 and TRBJ2-1; D gene ambiguous. This CDR3 has 11 residues. With 4 bases removed from V and 9 bases from J, the gap between germline ends came to 8 bases. CDR1 and CDR2 (germline): SGHDT, YYEEEE. CDR3 residues: CASSRRVEQFF. For the CDR3, the DNA is TGTGCCAGCAGCCGACGTGTTGAGCAGTTCTTC. Supplemented by reference TRBV5-6 and TRBJ2-1, the full variable domain reads DAGVTQSPTHLIKTRGQQVTLRCSPKSGHDTVSWYQQALGQGPQFIFQYYEEEERQRGNFPDRFSGHQFPNYSSELNVNALLLGDSALYLCASSRRVEQFFGPGTRLTVL.

This clonotype occurred many times. The chain recombines TRBV28 with TRBJ1-2; the D gene is possibly TRBD1 (5 bases). CDR3 length: 13 amino acids. Germline V gene lookup returns CDR1 MDHEN and CDR2 SYDVKM. The ends were cut back, 3 bases at V and 7 bases at J, with 12 bases in the middle. The CDR3 nucleotides are TGTGCCAGCAGTTTGTCAGGGTGGGGTGGCTACACCTTC. Protein sequence: CASSLSGWGGYTF.

This clonotype was seen repeatedly, ten times or more. This rearrangement joins TRBV6-6 to TRBJ2-7; perhaps D is TRBD1 or TRBD2 (5 bases each). The germline gives CDR1 MNHNY, CDR2 SVGAGI (reference sequence). This CDR3 has 14 amino acids. V lost 4 bases, J lost 5 bases, and 15 bases lay in between. CDR3 sequence: CASSFTSGLNEQYF. CDR3 DNA: TGTGCCAGCAGTTTCACGTCGGGGCTGAACGAGCAGTACTTC.

In its sample, this clonotype was seen many times. The V call is TRBV10-2, the J call TRBJ2-1, with D unresolved. CDR1 and CDR2 from the germline V gene are WSHSY and SAAADI. The germline V and J ends were trimmed by 0 bases and 12 bases, with 9 bases remaining between them. The CDR3 runs 12 residues. In DNA, the CDR3 is TGCGCCAGCAGTGAGTCCGGTCTAGGGCAGTTCTTC. The encoded protein is CASSESGLGQFF.

Judged by abundance, this clonotype is medium-sized. The chain combines TRBV5-1 with TRBJ2-5; D gene uncertain. Between the trimmed V and J ends, which lost 3 bases and 0 bases, there was a span of 9 bases. The germline V gene has CDR1 SGHRS and CDR2 YFSETQ. CDR3 length equals 14 residues. The chain's CDR3 is CASSSGVYQETQYF. CDR3 sequence (DNA): TGCGCCAGCAGCTCTGGGGTGTACCAAGAGACCCAGTACTTC.

This clonotype occurred many times. This chain links TRBV12-3 or TRBV12-4 with TRBJ2-2, with 16 nucleotides matching TRBD2. Losses at the gene ends were 5 bases for V and 6 bases for J; bases not matched to a gene: 9. This CDR3 has 18 amino acids. CDR3 nucleotide sequence: TGTGCCAGCAGTCCGGATCTCGGGACTAGCGGGAGGGCCGGGGAGCTGTTTTTT. Its translation is CASSPDLGTSGRAGELFF.

To note about this clonotype: This could be a read error, since a much larger clone is one nucleotide away. The chain joins TRBV29-1 to TRBJ2-2, with D possibly TRBD2 on 6 matching bases. CDR1 is SQVTM, CDR2 ANQGSEA, per germline. The CDR3 length is 15 residues. As DNA, the CDR3 is TGCATCGTCCTGGATGGGGGGAATAACACCGGGGAGCTGTTTTTT. This codes for CIVLDGGNNTGELFF.

This clonotype was seen at least ten times. The V and J genes are TRBV20-1 and TRBJ2-1; 7 positions agree with TRBD2. Germline values: CDR1 DFQATT, CDR2 SNEGSKA (reference sequence). This CDR3 has 16 amino acids. Losses at the gene ends were 5 bases for V and 4 bases for J; bases not matched to a gene: 14. CDR3 region: CSAPPMEAGNYNEQFF. The CDR3 DNA reads as TGCAGTGCTCCCCCAATGGAAGCGGGGAATTACAATGAGCAGTTCTTC.

At least ten counts were recorded for this clonotype. This chain uses TRBV20-1 with TRBJ1-5; TRBD1 agrees at 7 bases. Germline V gene data show CDR1 as DFQATT and CDR2 as SNEGSKA (reference sequence). The junction had 7 bases not matched to a gene; V was cut back by 7 bases and J by 4 bases. This CDR3 is built from 13 residues. The CDR3 spells CSVFRGTNQPQHF. In DNA form, the CDR3 reads TGCAGTGTTTTCAGGGGGACAAATCAGCCCCAGCATTTT.

This clonotype was picked up many times. This chain connects TRBV4-3 to TRBJ2-5; TRBD2 is a possible D gene (5 bases). Germline-derived CDR1 and CDR2 are LGHNA and YSLEER. There are 14 residues in the CDR3. V was trimmed by 4 bases and J by 1 base, leaving 10 bases between them. This chain's CDR3 is CASSPDWRQETQYF. Written as DNA, the CDR3 is TGCGCCAGCAGCCCGGACTGGCGCCAAGAGACCCAGTACTTC.

The J gene is TRBJ2-3, the V gene TRBV29-1; D could derive from TRBD1 or TRBD2 (6 bases each). Germline V gives CDR1 SQVTM, CDR2 ANQGSEA. CDR3 size: 13 residues. V lost 7 bases, J lost 0 bases, and 11 bases lay in between. The CDR3 spells CSGGRGSTDTQYF. The CDR3 nucleotides are TGCAGCGGGGGGCGGGGAAGCACAGATACGCAGTATTTT.

This clonotype was seen many times. The gene calls are TRBV20-1 and TRBJ1-5; unclear D gene. V was pared by 8 bases and J by 0 bases, with 14 bases between. The CDR3 covers 14 residues. Germline V gene data show CDR1 as DFQATT and CDR2 as SNEGSKA (reference sequence). The CDR3 is CSTGPKNSNQPQHF. Written as DNA, the CDR3 is TGCAGTACCGGGCCGAAGAATAGCAATCAGCCCCAGCATTTT.

This clonotype was detected ten times or more. V gene TRBV12-3 or TRBV12-4 combines with J gene TRBJ2-1; D not resolved. The CDR3 is 12 residues long. V lost 2 bases, J lost 5 bases, and 4 bases lay in between. DNA for the CDR3: TGTGCCAGCAGTTTACACCACAATGAGCAGTTCTTC. Encoded protein: CASSLHHNEQFF.

This clonotype has a count of ten or more. The CDR3 sequence is CASSAGTVRNEKLFF. For the CDR3, the DNA is TGCGCCAGCAGCGCCGGGACGGTCCGTAATGAAAAACTGTTTTTT. The chain carries TRBV5-1 and TRBJ1-4, with D maybe TRBD1 (5 bases). This CDR3 is 15 amino acids long. Germline V lookup: CDR1 SGHRS, CDR2 YFSETQ. The ends were cut back, 4 bases at V and 4 bases at J, with 14 bases in the middle.

At least ten counts were recorded for this clonotype. V usage is TRBV20-1 and J usage is TRBJ2-7, with D perhaps matching TRBD1 (6 bases). V was cut by 5 bases and J by 2 bases, with 13 bases left in between. Germline values: CDR1 DFQATT, CDR2 SNEGSKA (reference sequence). The CDR3 length is 13 residues. The CDR3 DNA is TGCAGTGCTTACGAGACAGGTACCTACGAGCAGTACTTC. Translating it yields CSAYETGTYEQYF.

This clonotype was seen at least ten times. The rearrangement joins TRBV7-2 to TRBJ1-2; TRBD1 matches 11 bases. The CDR3 is 14 residues long. The germline V gene has CDR1 SGHTA and CDR2 FQGNSA. V dropped 4 bases and J dropped 7; count of bases not matched to a gene: 5. The CDR3 here is CASSWGQGEAGYTF. CDR3 DNA sequence: TGTGCCAGCAGCTGGGGACAGGGGGAAGCTGGCTACACCTTC.

There are many counts of this clonotype. The chain joins TRBV5-1 to TRBJ1-5, with D hard to call. The CDR3 is 14 residues long. Germline V gene lookup returns CDR1 SGHRS and CDR2 YFSETQ. Between the trimmed V and J ends, which lost 4 bases and 3 bases, there was a span of 11 bases. The CDR3 spells CASSPDRDNQPQHF. The CDR3 DNA reads as TGCGCCAGCAGCCCTGATAGAGACAATCAGCCCCAGCATTTT.

This clonotype showed up many times. DNA for the CDR3: TGCAGTGCGGGGGGCCACTTAGGTAACACTGAAGCTTTCTTT. It encodes CSAGGHLGNTEAFF. This chain uses TRBV20-1 with TRBJ1-1, with D possibly matching TRBD1 (6 bases). Germline CDR1 DFQATT, CDR2 SNEGSKA (reference sequence). This CDR3 spans 14 amino acids. Between the trimmed V and J ends, which lost 6 bases and 2 bases, there was a span of 16 bases.

This clonotype was observed at least ten times. V is TRBV27 and J is TRBJ1-1; tentatively, D is TRBD1 (6 bases). The germline V gene has CDR1 MNHEY and CDR2 SMNVEV (reference sequence). CDR3 size: 13 residues. Trimming pared 3 bases from V and 6 bases from J, leaving 11 bases between. As DNA, the CDR3 is TGTGCCAGCAGTTTTAGAGGGGGGGCTGAAGCTTTCTTT. Its protein product is CASSFRGGAEAFF.

This clonotype was detected many times. The chain recombines TRBV20-1 with TRBJ1-5, with 10 nucleotides matching TRBD1. Trimming at V came to 6 bases and at J to 4 bases, leaving 6 bases not matched to a gene. The CDR3 totals 14 residues. Germline V gene lookup returns CDR1 DFQATT and CDR2 SNEGSKA (reference sequence). CDR3 sequence reads: CSALTGGPNQPQHF. The CDR3 nucleotides read TGCAGTGCACTGACAGGGGGCCCGAATCAGCCCCAGCATTTT.